One and the same sample provided the 9 T cell receptor beta chains below, sequenced in a study of T cells in Graves' hyperthyroidism and ophthalmopathy. It was RNA transcripts that yielded the amplified TCR beta CDR3 regions. The TCR CDR3 first-round RT-PCR relied on the HTBI primer set. TCRdb itself ran the multiplex PCR reads through MiXCR, one entry per CDR3 protein. The sample consists of tens of thousands of distinct CDR3 sequences, around 48% of them appearing once. What was sequenced was blood. Source of these receptors: a woman aged 50 to 60 with Graves' hyperthyroidism that later progressed to Graves' ophthalmopathy.

This chain uses TRBV2 with TRBJ2-3; the match to TRBD2 covers 10 bases. Germline V CDR1 and CDR2: SNHLY, FYNNEI. This CDR3 is 15 amino acids long. With 6 bases clipped from V and 3 bases from J, the junction kept 6 bases outside the gene matches. CDR3 bases: TGTGCCAGCAGACCCCTAGCGGGAGCAACAGATACGCAGTATTTT. Translating it yields CASRPLAGATDTQYF.

This clonotype has at least ten counts. This rearrangement joins TRBV5-8 to TRBJ1-4; 8 bases map to TRBD1. V shed 0 bases, J shed 8 bases, and the junction held 12 bases outside the gene matches. The CDR3 covers 17 residues. In germline, CDR1 is SGHTS, CDR2 YDEGEE. The CDR3 sequence is CASSLGGTAGGGEKLFF. The CDR3 bases are TGTGCCAGCAGCTTGGGGGGGACAGCAGGGGGCGGAGAAAAACTGTTTTTT. The full variable domain, rest sourced from reference TRBV5-8 and TRBJ1-4, is EAGVTQSPTHLIKTRGQQATLRCSPISGHTSVYWYQQALGLGLQFLLWYDEGEERNRGNFPPRFSGRQFPNYSSELNVNALELEDSALYLCASSLGGTAGGGEKLFFGSGTQLSVL.

Note on this clonotype: The junction departs from the called germline gene at one end, perhaps through a read error. The rearrangement uses TRBV11-2 and TRBJ1-2; 7 bases are a match to TRBD1. CDR1 is SGHAT and CDR2 is FQNNGV in the germline V gene. The CDR3 contains 14 residues. The DNA for the CDR3 is TGTCCCAGCAGCCGGACAGGAGACTTTTATGGCTACACCTTC. It codes for CPSSRTGDFYGYTF.

This clonotype was observed many times. The J gene is TRBJ2-3, the V gene TRBV20-1, with D uncertain. The CDR3 spans 13 residues. CDR1 is DFQATT and CDR2 is SNEGSKA in the germline V gene (reference sequence). With 0 bases removed from V and 5 bases from J, the gap between germline ends came to 9 bases. The CDR3 DNA is TGCAGTGCTAGAGATTCGGTCGGAGATACGCAGTATTTT. Residues: CSARDSVGDTQYF.

The rearrangement uses TRBV10-3 and TRBJ1-2; possible D gene TRBD1, 5 bases. V was trimmed by 10 bases and J by 0 bases, leaving 18 bases between them. Germline CDR1 and CDR2: ENHRY and SYGVKD. The CDR3 runs to 15 residues. The CDR3, as DNA: TGTGCCAGCCGGGGCCGTTTAAATACTAACTATGGCTACACCTTC. Amino acids: CASRGRLNTNYGYTF.

J is TRBJ1-3 and V is TRBV18; no firm D call. Per germline, CDR1 KGHSH and CDR2 LQKENI. V shed 2 bases and J shed 1 base, with 6 bases lying between them. This CDR3 is built from 14 residues. The CDR3, as DNA: TGTGCCAGCTCACCAGGGAATTCTGGAAACACCATATATTTT. This translates into CASSPGNSGNTIYF.

This clonotype showed up many times. The chain uses TRBV12-3 or TRBV12-4 and TRBJ2-7; D gene ambiguous. V was trimmed by 7 bases and J by 0 bases, leaving 16 bases between them. CDR3 size: 15 residues. CDR3 loop: CASTRGPRVSYEQYF. DNA for the CDR3: TGTGCCAGCACCAGAGGTCCCCGGGTCTCCTACGAGCAGTACTTC.

Note on this clonotype: The CDR3 does not end in the conserved phenylalanine or tryptophan, so this is likely a read error. The chain combines TRBV12-3 or TRBV12-4 with TRBJ1-5, with a weak D call TRBD1 (5 bases). The CDR3 has 15 residues. CDR3 nucleotides: TGTGCCAGCAATTTAGGGCAGGGAGAGAATCAGCCCCAGCATTCT. Translated, it gives CASNLGQGENQPQHS.

This clonotype was seen many times. CDR3 protein: CASSLGRSLGQYF. The DNA of the CDR3 is TGTGCCAGCAGCTTGGGCCGCAGCTTGGGTCAGTACTTC. The chain has TRBV5-8 and TRBJ2-7; D gene ambiguous. Germline lookup yields CDR1 SGHTS and CDR2 YDEGEE. The CDR3 has 13 amino acids. Trimming took off 0 bases at V and 10 bases at J, with 14 bases between the two ends.